A selection of T cell receptor beta chains follows, all from one sample in a study of T cell therapy after organ transplantation. Only in-frame clones appear in the TCRdb table, and some are missing; sequencing was by immunoSEQ multiplex PCR. The sample lists roughly 1,100 clones; over 35% were seen once. Their antigen targets remain unknown. Input material: cultured CD8+ T cells. Receptor source: a human patient who had received a solid organ transplant and had CMV disease. Some T cells may be the graft donor's. Each CDR3 is given with its conserved first and last residue. The D gene is left open where the match is weak. Size tells how often a clone was seen (once, few, many) or the class of an expanded clone, and some rows leave it out.

J gene: TRBJ1-2; D gene: .; clone size: .; V gene: TRBV4-3; CDR3 DNA: TGCGCCAGCAGCCAAGTTGGGGACCTTAGCTATGGCTACACCTTC; CDR3 protein: CASSQVGDLSYGYTF
J gene: TRBJ2-1; D gene: .; clone size: large; V gene: TRBV4-3; CDR3 DNA: TGCGCCAGCAGCCAAGATGCGCTAAACAATGAGCAGTTCTTC; CDR3 protein: CASSQDALNNEQFF
J gene: TRBJ1-2; D gene: .; clone size: large; V gene: TRBV28; CDR3 DNA: TGTGCCAGCAGTTTACTCGTTGGAAACTATGGCTACACCTTC; CDR3 protein: CASSLLVGNYGYTF
J gene: TRBJ2-1; D gene: TRBD2; clone size: .; V gene: TRBV28; CDR3 DNA: TGTGCCAGCAGTTTTCTGGGACTAAACTACAATGAGCAGTTCTTC; CDR3 protein: CASSFLGLNYNEQFF
J gene: TRBJ1-2; D gene: TRBD1; clone size: .; V gene: TRBV4-3; CDR3 DNA: TGCGCCAGCAGCCACACAGGGGACGGTGGCTACACCTTC; CDR3 protein: CASSHTGDGGYTF
J gene: TRBJ1-4; D gene: .; clone size: few; V gene: TRBV28; CDR3 DNA: TGTGCCAGCAGTTTTGTTGGCGACACTGAAAAACTGTTTTTT; CDR3 protein: CASSFVGDTEKLFF
J gene: TRBJ1-2; D gene: .; clone size: once; V gene: TRBV15; CDR3 DNA: TGTGCCACCAGCAGCGCCTCGGGGGGCCACTATGGCTACACCTTC; CDR3 protein: CATSSASGGHYGYTF
J gene: TRBJ2-7; D gene: .; clone size: few; V gene: TRBV4-3; CDR3 DNA: TGCGCCAGCAGCCAAGAATTGGGGTACGAGCAGTACTTC; CDR3 protein: CASSQELGYEQYF
J gene: TRBJ2-2; D gene: .; clone size: large; V gene: TRBV27; CDR3 DNA: TGTGCCAGCACAATGGACCCGAACTCGCGGGCGCTGTTTTTT; CDR3 protein: CASTMDPNSRALFF
J gene: TRBJ2-7; D gene: .; clone size: .; V gene: TRBV11-3; CDR3 DNA: TGTGCCAGCAGCTTGGCAGGCGTAGCTACCGAGCAGTACTTC; CDR3 protein: CASSLAGVATEQYF
J gene: TRBJ2-1; D gene: .; clone size: medium-sized; V gene: TRBV4-3; CDR3 DNA: TGCGCCAGCAGCCAAGATTGGGACAATGAGCAGTTCTTC; CDR3 protein: CASSQDWDNEQFF
J gene: TRBJ1-4; D gene: .; clone size: .; V gene: TRBV7-5; CDR3 DNA: TGTGCCAGAAGTGACTTCATGAGTCCCCTAGTCGACAATGAAAAACTGTTTTTT; CDR3 protein: CARSDFMSPLVDNEKLFF
J gene: TRBJ2-7; D gene: .; clone size: large; V gene: TRBV4-3; CDR3 DNA: TGCGCCAGCAGCCAAGCAGCGGATATGAGTGAGCAGTACTTC; CDR3 protein: CASSQAADMSEQYF
J gene: TRBJ2-1; D gene: .; clone size: .; V gene: TRBV4-2; CDR3 DNA: TGTGCCAGCAGCCAAGATGCGGGAATAACCTACAATGAGCAGTTCTTC; CDR3 protein: CASSQDAGITYNEQFF
J gene: TRBJ1-2; D gene: .; clone size: .; V gene: TRBV4-3; CDR3 DNA: TGCGCCAGCAGCCAAGATTTCGGGGGCTTTCGCTACACCTTC; CDR3 protein: CASSQDFGGFRYTF
J gene: TRBJ2-5; D gene: TRBD1; clone size: large; V gene: TRBV4-3; CDR3 DNA: TGCGCCAGCAGCCCACAGGGGGCGGGGGAGACCCAGTACTTC; CDR3 protein: CASSPQGAGETQYF
J gene: TRBJ2-7; D gene: TRBD1; clone size: large; V gene: TRBV28; CDR3 DNA: TGTGCCAGCAGCGAAATGACAGGGGTGTCCGAGCAGTACTTC; CDR3 protein: CASSEMTGVSEQYF
J gene: TRBJ2-2; D gene: .; clone size: .; V gene: TRBV4-3; CDR3 DNA: TGCGCCAGCAGCCAAGAACCAGGAGGTCTGAGGGAGCTGTTTTTT; CDR3 protein: CASSQEPGGLRELFF
J gene: TRBJ1-1; D gene: .; clone size: few; V gene: TRBV4-3; CDR3 DNA: TGCGCCAGCAGCCAGGCCGCGGACAGCTCTAATGAAGCTTTCTTT; CDR3 protein: CASSQAADSSNEAFF
J gene: TRBJ1-5; D gene: .; clone size: .; V gene: TRBV4-3; CDR3 DNA: TGCGCCAGCAGCCAAGGGACAGGCAATCAGCCCCAGCATTTT; CDR3 protein: CASSQGTGNQPQHF
J gene: TRBJ1-5; D gene: .; clone size: few; V gene: TRBV28; CDR3 DNA: TGTGCCAGCACCTTGGAGATGGGCAATCAGCCCCAGCATTTT; CDR3 protein: CASTLEMGNQPQHF
J gene: TRBJ2-1; D gene: TRBD1; clone size: few; V gene: TRBV28; CDR3 DNA: TGTGCCAGCAGTTGGACAGGCGCGAGCTCCTACAATGAGCAGTTCTTC; CDR3 protein: CASSWTGASSYNEQFF
J gene: TRBJ2-1; D gene: .; clone size: .; V gene: TRBV5-6; CDR3 DNA: TGTGCCAGCAGCTCTTTGGGGCTTGACAATGAGCAGTTCTTC; CDR3 protein: CASSSLGLDNEQFF
J gene: TRBJ2-7; D gene: .; clone size: once; V gene: TRBV5-1; CDR3 DNA: TGCGCCAGCAGCCAAGAAGCGGAATACGAGCAGTACTTC; CDR3 protein: CASSQEAEYEQYF
J gene: TRBJ1-1; D gene: .; clone size: .; V gene: TRBV27; CDR3 DNA: TGTGCCAGCAGTTATGGGGCGAACACTGAAGCTTTCTTT; CDR3 protein: CASSYGANTEAFF
J gene: TRBJ2-5; D gene: .; clone size: .; V gene: TRBV28; CDR3 DNA: TGTGCCAGCAGTCCCCTGGGGAGACAAGAGACCCAGTACTTC; CDR3 protein: CASSPLGRQETQYF